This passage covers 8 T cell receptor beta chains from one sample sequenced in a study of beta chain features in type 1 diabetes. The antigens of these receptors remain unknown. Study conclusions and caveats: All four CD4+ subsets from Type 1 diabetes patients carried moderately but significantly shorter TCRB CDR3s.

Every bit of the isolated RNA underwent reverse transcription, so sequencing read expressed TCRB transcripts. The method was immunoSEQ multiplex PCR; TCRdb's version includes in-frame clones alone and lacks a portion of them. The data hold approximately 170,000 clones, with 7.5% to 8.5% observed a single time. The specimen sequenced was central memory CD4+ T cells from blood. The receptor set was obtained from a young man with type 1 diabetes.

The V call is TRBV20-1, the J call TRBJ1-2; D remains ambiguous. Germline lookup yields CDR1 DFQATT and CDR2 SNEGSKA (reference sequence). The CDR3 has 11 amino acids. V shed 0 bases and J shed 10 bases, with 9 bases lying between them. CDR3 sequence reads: CSARDTRDYTF. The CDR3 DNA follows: TGCAGTGCTAGAGATACCCGGGACTACACCTTC.

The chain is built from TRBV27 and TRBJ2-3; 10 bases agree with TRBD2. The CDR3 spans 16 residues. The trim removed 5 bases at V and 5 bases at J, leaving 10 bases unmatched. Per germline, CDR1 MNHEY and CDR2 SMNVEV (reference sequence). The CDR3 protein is CASSPLSGRAKDTQYF. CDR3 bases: TGTGCCAGCAGTCCTTTGAGCGGGAGGGCCAAAGATACGCAGTATTTT.

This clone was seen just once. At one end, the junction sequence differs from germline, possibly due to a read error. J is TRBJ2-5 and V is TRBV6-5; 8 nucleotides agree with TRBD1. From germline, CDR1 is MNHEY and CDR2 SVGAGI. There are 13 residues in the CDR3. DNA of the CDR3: TGTGCCATCAGTGGACAGGGTCAGGAGACCCAGTACTTC. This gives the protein CAISGQGQETQYF.

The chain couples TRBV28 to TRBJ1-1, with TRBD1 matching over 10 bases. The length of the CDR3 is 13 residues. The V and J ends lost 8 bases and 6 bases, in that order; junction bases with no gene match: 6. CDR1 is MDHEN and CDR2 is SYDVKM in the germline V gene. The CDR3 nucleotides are TGTGCCAGCGTAACCGGGACAGGGGCTGAAGCTTTCTTT. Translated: CASVTGTGAEAFF.

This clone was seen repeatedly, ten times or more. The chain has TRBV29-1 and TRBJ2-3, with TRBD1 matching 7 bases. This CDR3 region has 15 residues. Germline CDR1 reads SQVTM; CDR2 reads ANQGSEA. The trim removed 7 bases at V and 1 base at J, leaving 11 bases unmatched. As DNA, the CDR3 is TGCAGCGCTGGACAGGACGGTGGAGGCACAGATACGCAGTATTTT. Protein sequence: CSAGQDGGGTDTQYF.

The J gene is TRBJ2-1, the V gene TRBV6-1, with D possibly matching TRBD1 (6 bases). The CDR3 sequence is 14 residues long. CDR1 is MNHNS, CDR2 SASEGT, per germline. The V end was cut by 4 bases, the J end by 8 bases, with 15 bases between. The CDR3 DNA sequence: TGTGCCAGCAGTGCCCTTCAGGGGAGCGATGAGCAGTTCTTC. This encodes CASSALQGSDEQFF.

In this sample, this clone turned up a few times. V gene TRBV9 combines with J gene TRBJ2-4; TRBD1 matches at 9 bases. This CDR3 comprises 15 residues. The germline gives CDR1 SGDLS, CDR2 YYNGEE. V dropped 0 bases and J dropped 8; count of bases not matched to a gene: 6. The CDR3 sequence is CASSVAPGQGDIQYF. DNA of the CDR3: TGTGCCAGCAGCGTAGCACCGGGACAGGGTGACATTCAGTACTTC.

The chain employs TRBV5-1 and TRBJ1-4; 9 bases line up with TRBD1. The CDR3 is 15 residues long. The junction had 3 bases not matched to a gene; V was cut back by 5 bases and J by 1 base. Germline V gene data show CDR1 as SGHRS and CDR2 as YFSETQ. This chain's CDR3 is CASSRQGVTNEKLFF. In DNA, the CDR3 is TGCGCCAGCAGTCGACAGGGGGTAACTAATGAAAAACTGTTTTTT.